Below, 5 T cell receptor beta chains from the same sample are listed, as sequenced in a study of T cell responses to AZD1222 COVID-19 vaccine (dated by TCRdb to about 2021). The library relied on the immunoSEQ multiplex PCR assay. The table comes from immuneACCESS by way of TCRdb, which keeps in-frame sequences with V and J called. Part of the clones is missing from these tables; in studies checked, under half for an unresolved V gene and the rest for unknown reasons. The sample table contains about 61,000 clones; only one count was recorded for approximately 90% of them. In total, the top ten clones hold approximately 4.9% of the sample. The time point label, as the study defines it: baseline before first vaccination. This material consisted of peripheral blood, taken on day 0 of AZD1222 vaccination. The source of these receptors is an adult in good health.

The chain links TRBV5-1 to TRBJ2-5; TRBD1 might be the D (5 bases). V lost 4 bases, J lost 1 base, and 11 bases lay in between. CDR1 is SGHRS, CDR2 YFSETQ, per germline. The CDR3 loop spans 14 amino acids. CDR3 region: CASSQTVTQETQYF. In nucleotides, the CDR3 is TGCGCCAGCAGCCAGACAGTAACCCAAGAGACCCAGTACTTC. The full variable domain, rest sourced from reference TRBV5-1 and TRBJ2-5, is KAGVTQTPRYLIKTRGQQVTLSCSPISGHRSVSWYQQTPGQGLQFLFEYFSETQRNKGNFPGRFSGRQFSNSRSEMNVSTLELGDSALYLCASSQTVTQETQYFGPGTRLLVL.

The CDR3 bases are TGTGCCAGCAGAACCTCTGGGACAGGGGGGGAGACCCAGTACTTC. Its protein is CASRTSGTGGETQYF. The genes are TRBV6-5 and TRBJ2-5, with 11 nucleotides matching TRBD1. The V segment lost 6 bases and the J segment 5 bases; nucleotides outside the gene matches: 8. Germline CDR1 and CDR2: MNHEY and SVGAGI. The CDR3 sequence is 15 residues long.

This chain links TRBV9 with TRBJ2-3; D not certain. The CDR3 spans 16 residues. Germline CDR1 SGDLS, CDR2 YYNGEE. V was cut by 0 bases and J by 0 bases, with 11 bases left in between. The CDR3 loop reads CASSVVSSISTDTQYF. The CDR3 DNA reads TGTGCCAGCAGCGTAGTTAGCTCTATTAGCACAGATACGCAGTATTTT.

The rearrangement uses TRBV21-1 and TRBJ1-5; the table's D gene call, TRBD1, was not cross checked with the DNA. TRBV21-1 constitutes a pseudogene. This CDR3 spans 12 amino acids. In DNA, the CDR3 is TGTGCCAGCAGGGACAGAAATCAGCCCCAGCATTTT. As protein: CASRDRNQPQHF.

This chain joins TRBV30 and TRBJ1-5; no reliable D call. V was trimmed by 2 bases and J by 5 bases, leaving 10 bases between them. The CDR3 has 13 amino acids. CDR1 and CDR2 (germline): GTSNPN, SVGIG (reference sequence). The CDR3 DNA follows: TGTGCCTGGAGTAGAGGGATTGATCAGCCCCAGCATTTT. It yields the protein CAWSRGIDQPQHF.